This paragraph covers one T cell receptor (beta chain) sequence. Its antigen is still unknown. These data come from a study of OX40 agonist ivuxolimab in advanced cancers. Study-level results: On average, a greater number of expanded clones characterised CD8+ T cells relative to CD4+.

Germline loops: CDR1 SGDLS, CDR2 YYNGEE. The CDR3 is 16 residues long. Trimming removed 5 bases from V and 8 bases from J, with 20 bases in between. Measured with immunoSEQ multiplex PCR; TCRdb has only the in-frame clones, and not every one. The sample holds about 19,000 clones; roughly 78% are singletons and the top ten take less than 30%. The sequencing used CD4+ or CD8+ T cells sorted from blood, collected in a trial of the OX40 agonist ivuxolimab. The chain carries TRBV9 and TRBJ1-6, with a tentative D call TRBD1 (5 bases). This receptor was taken from an adult with an advanced solid tumor such as melanoma, head and neck, liver or kidney cancer. Here the CDR3 reads CASSTSGYRDDSPLHF. DNA of the CDR3: TGTGCCAGCAGTACTTCAGGGTACCGTGATGATTCACCCCTCCACTTT.